This T cell receptor beta chain stems from a study of CD8 T cells in ankylosing spondylitis. Quantitative 5'-RACE with molecular barcodes generated TCR beta libraries. TCRdb independently ran MiXCR on the 5' RACE reads; one entry per CDR3 protein. The profile shows about 250,000 distinct CDR3 sequences, around 8% of them singletons. The CDR3 has 12 amino acids. The V gene lost 8 bases and the J gene lost 3 bases, with 9 bases spanning the gap. Germline lookup yields CDR1 LGHNA and CDR2 YNFKEQ. This rearrangement joins TRBV4-2 to TRBJ2-3; D not resolved. This TCR came from a female donor with ankylosing spondylitis or in good health (not recorded which). Material: blood, either unsorted or a sorted T cell fraction (not recorded which). The CDR3 DNA follows: TGTGCCAGCGCCAGCATGACAGATACGCAGTATTTT. Translating gives CASASMTDTQYF.